This TCR beta chain was captured by sequencing in a study of response to subunit inactivated influenza vaccine. About this clonotype: Antigen specificity is unknown. One junction end disagrees with the germline gene, perhaps due to a read error.

MiXCR, run by TCRdb on the RT-PCR reads, gives a single entry per CDR3 protein. The sample has 750,000 to 850,000 distinct CDR3 sequences, 15% to 20% seen once; the top ten hold approximately 10%. Whole-study findings and limits: Seasonal influenza vaccination, on each occasion, was suggested by the authors to recruit few new T cells.

Germline-derived CDR1 and CDR2 are DFQATT and SNEGSKA (reference sequence). The CDR3 has 12 amino acids. This specimen was PBMCs from blood, taken more than 4 days after vaccination. This rearrangement joins TRBV20-1 to TRBJ2-3; possibly TRBD2 for D (6 bases). The receptor was derived from a man in his forties or fifties who received an inactivated influenza vaccine. The chain's CDR3 is CGSGSFRDTQYF. The CDR3 DNA sequence: TGTGGCAGCGGGTCCTTCAGGGATACGCAGTATTTT.